The present T cell receptor (beta chain) was sequenced within a study of blood T cell repertoires in COVID-19. Whole-study context: The analysed material was cDNA or gDNA that came from T cells, B-cell-depleted T cells, or PBMCs.

Produced via immunoSEQ multiplex PCR; TCRdb's table is partial and in-frame only. Among 160,000 or so clones, 85% to 95% were seen once, and the ten largest hold about 2%. J lost 3 bases, V lost 8 bases, and 7 bases had no gene match. CDR3 length equals 13 residues. This sequence originates from a woman between 55 and 75 years old with COVID-19, enrolled during active disease. The material sequenced was peripheral blood. The chain employs TRBV12-3 or TRBV12-4 and TRBJ2-7, with 7 bases matching TRBD2. For the CDR3, the DNA is TGTGCCAGCGGCACCGGGACTATCTACGAGCAGTACTTC. Its protein product is CASGTGTIYEQYF.